Each of the 13 T cell receptor beta chains below was sequenced from the same sample in a study of blood T cell repertoires in COVID-19. The table came from immunoSEQ multiplex PCR; TCRdb's copy has only in-frame clones and leaves some out. Among some 230,000 clones, approximately 84% were seen once, and the ten largest hold approximately 2.9%. Sequencing was performed on peripheral blood. The receptors originated from a woman aged 30 to 39 who had recovered from COVID-19.

This clone was observed at least ten times. The CDR3 coding sequence is TGTGCCAGCCTGGGGCAGGGGGGCCAGCCCCAGCATTTT. This gives the protein CASLGQGGQPQHF. This chain links TRBV12-3 or TRBV12-4 with TRBJ1-5; 7 positions match TRBD1. Trimming cost V 8 bases and J 7 bases; bases outside gene matches: 8. This CDR3 comprises 13 residues.

The chain is built from TRBV7-9 and TRBJ1-1; 9 bases agree with TRBD1. This CDR3 comprises 16 residues. Germline CDR1 is SEHNR and CDR2 is FQNEAQ (reference sequence). Germline trimming cut 0 bases from V and 2 bases from J; bases unmatched to any gene: 4. The CDR3 sequence is CASSLAGTGSNTEAFF. The CDR3 nucleotides read TGTGCCAGCAGCTTAGCCGGGACAGGGTCAAACACTGAAGCTTTCTTT.

The rearrangement uses TRBV2 and TRBJ2-2, with a possible D match to TRBD1 (6 bases). This CDR3 is built from 14 residues. CDR1 and CDR2 from the germline V gene are SNHLY and FYNNEI. The V and J ends lost 4 bases and 5 bases respectively, with 11 bases between them. CDR3 amino acids: CASSGNRETGELFF. DNA for the CDR3: TGTGCCAGCAGTGGGAACAGGGAAACCGGGGAGCTGTTTTTT.

This clone has a handful of counts. This chain links TRBV19 with TRBJ1-6; D possibly corresponds to TRBD1 (5 bases). Germline values: CDR1 LNHDA, CDR2 SQIVND (reference sequence). With 4 bases removed from V and 7 bases from J, the gap between germline ends came to 17 bases. The CDR3 has 16 residues. CDR3 nucleotides: TGTGCCAGTAGTACCCAGACAGTGTCGGAAAATTCACCCCTCCACTTT. It yields the protein CASSTQTVSENSPLHF.

The chain employs TRBV9 and TRBJ2-1; 13 bases are shared with TRBD2. V lost 3 bases to trimming and J lost 8 bases; unmatched junction nucleotides: 5. The CDR3 consists of 15 residues. CDR1 and CDR2 from the germline V gene are SGDLS and YYNGEE. CDR3 sequence: CASSGRTSGGDEQFF. For the CDR3, the DNA is TGTGCCAGCAGCGGACGGACTAGCGGGGGCGATGAGCAGTTCTTC.

This chain links TRBV5-4 with TRBJ1-5; a weak D match, TRBD1 (5 bases). V was clipped by 3 bases and J by 6 bases, with 13 bases between them. This CDR3 is built from 14 residues. Germline CDR1 reads SGHNT; CDR2 reads YYREEE (reference sequence). The CDR3 region is CASSSGTDVQPQHF. The CDR3 nucleotides read TGTGCCAGCAGCTCGGGGACTGACGTTCAGCCCCAGCATTTT. Supplemented by reference TRBV5-4 and TRBJ1-5, the full variable domain reads ETGVTQSPTHLIKTRGQQVTLRCSSQSGHNTVSWYQQALGQGPQFIFQYYREEENGRGNFPPRFSGLQFPNYSSELNVNALELDDSALYLCASSSGTDVQPQHFGDGTRLSIL.

The rearrangement links TRBV5-1 to TRBJ2-3, with TRBD1 identical over 8 bases. The ends lost 4 bases at V and 5 bases at J; junction bases unmatched: 12. Germline V gene sequence: CDR1 SGHRS, CDR2 YFSETQ. This CDR3 has 16 amino acids. The CDR3 coding sequence is TGCGCCAGCAGCACCCTTCAGGGGGCCGGTGAAGATACGCAGTATTTT. Amino acids: CASSTLQGAGEDTQYF.

This rearrangement joins TRBV5-1 to TRBJ1-1; no definite D call. The V gene's germline CDR1 is SGHRS and CDR2 YFSETQ. Trimming cost V 0 bases and J 0 bases, with 3 bases left between them. The CDR3 loop spans 13 amino acids. The CDR3 DNA reads as TGCGCCAGCAGCTTGGAGCTGAACACTGAAGCTTTCTTT. It is translated as CASSLELNTEAFF.

The V and J genes are TRBV10-1 and TRBJ2-7; 11 positions match TRBD1. The CDR3 loop spans 15 amino acids. V shed 5 bases, J shed 6 bases, and the junction held 9 bases outside the gene matches. In germline, CDR1 is WNHNN, CDR2 SYGVQD (reference sequence). CDR3 sequence (DNA): TGCGCCAGCAGTCGAGGGACAGGGGGAACGGCCGAGCAGTACTTC. Protein product: CASSRGTGGTAEQYF.

The V call is TRBV9, the J call TRBJ1-1; D is ambiguous. Looked up from germline, CDR1 is SGDLS and CDR2 is YYNGEE. This CDR3 spans 12 amino acids. V lost 0 bases and J 7 bases, leaving 7 bases between the germline ends. The CDR3 DNA follows: TGTGCCAGCAGCGTAGATAATAGTGAAGCTTTCTTT. Translation: CASSVDNSEAFF.

V is TRBV28 and J is TRBJ2-7, with 8 bases matching TRBD1. V lost 6 bases, J lost 6 bases, and 10 bases stayed unmatched. Germline-derived CDR1 and CDR2 are MDHEN and SYDVKM. This CDR3 is built from 14 residues. The DNA for the CDR3 is TGTGCCAGCAGCCCAGACAGGGGAGGAGGCGAGCAGTACTTC. Amino acid sequence: CASSPDRGGGEQYF.

The rearrangement joins TRBV28 to TRBJ1-2, with unresolved D. The germline V gene has CDR1 MDHEN and CDR2 SYDVKM. The V end lost 2 bases, the J end lost 2 bases, and 9 bases lay between the germline ends. The CDR3 has 14 amino acids. CDR3 loop: CASSLGRSNYGYTF. CDR3 sequence (DNA): TGTGCCAGCAGTTTAGGCAGGTCGAACTATGGCTACACCTTC.

The gene calls are TRBV7-9 and TRBJ2-7; 7 nucleotides align to TRBD2. Germline CDR1 and CDR2: SEHNR and FQNEAQ (reference sequence). V lost 7 bases, J lost 6 bases, and 12 bases stayed unmatched. This CDR3 has 14 amino acids. In DNA, the CDR3 is TGTGCCAGCACCCGGGGGGAGCCTTCCGCCGAGCAGTACTTC. It codes for CASTRGEPSAEQYF.